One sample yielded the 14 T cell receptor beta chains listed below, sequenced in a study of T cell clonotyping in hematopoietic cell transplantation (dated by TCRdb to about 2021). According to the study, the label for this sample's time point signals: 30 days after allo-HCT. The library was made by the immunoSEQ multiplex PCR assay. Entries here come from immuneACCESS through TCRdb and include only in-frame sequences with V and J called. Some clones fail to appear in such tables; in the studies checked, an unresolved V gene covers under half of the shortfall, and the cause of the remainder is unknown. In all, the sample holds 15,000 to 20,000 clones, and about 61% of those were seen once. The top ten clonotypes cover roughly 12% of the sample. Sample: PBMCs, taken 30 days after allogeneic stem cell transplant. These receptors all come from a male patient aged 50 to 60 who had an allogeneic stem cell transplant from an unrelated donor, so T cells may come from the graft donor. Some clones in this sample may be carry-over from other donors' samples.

CDR3 bases: TGTGCCAGCACTCACCCCGGACAGGGGAAGAACGAGCAGTACTTC. This sequence encodes CASTHPGQGKNEQYF. V and J are TRBV25-1 and TRBJ2-7, with 9 bases that match TRBD1. Germline-derived CDR1 and CDR2 are MGHDK and SYGVNS. V trimming: 7 bases; J trimming: 5 bases; junction bases outside the gene matches: 12. The CDR3 is 15 residues long.

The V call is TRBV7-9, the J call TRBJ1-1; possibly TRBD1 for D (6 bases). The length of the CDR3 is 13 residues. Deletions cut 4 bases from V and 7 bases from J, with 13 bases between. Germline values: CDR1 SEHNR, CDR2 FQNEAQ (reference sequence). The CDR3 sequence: CASSSSDRFEAFF. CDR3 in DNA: TGTGCCAGCAGCTCGAGCGACAGGTTTGAAGCTTTCTTT.

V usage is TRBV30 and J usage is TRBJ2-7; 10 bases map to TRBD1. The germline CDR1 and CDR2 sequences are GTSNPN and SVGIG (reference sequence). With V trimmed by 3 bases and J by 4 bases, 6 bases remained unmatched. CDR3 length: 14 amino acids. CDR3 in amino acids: CAWRARTGGYEQYF. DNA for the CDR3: TGTGCCTGGAGAGCTCGGACAGGGGGTTACGAGCAGTACTTC. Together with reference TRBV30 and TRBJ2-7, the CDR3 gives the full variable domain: SQTIHQWPATLVQPVGSPLSLECTVEGTSNPNLYWYRQAAGRGLQLLFYSVGIGQISSEVPQNLSASRPQDRQFILSSKKLLLSDSGFYLCAWRARTGGYEQYFGPGTRLTVT.

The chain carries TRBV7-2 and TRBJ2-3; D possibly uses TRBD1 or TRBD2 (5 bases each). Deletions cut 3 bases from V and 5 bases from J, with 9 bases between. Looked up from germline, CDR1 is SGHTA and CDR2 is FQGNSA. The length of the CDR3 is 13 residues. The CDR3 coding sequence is TGTGCCAGCAGCTTTGGGACGAGAGATACGCAGTATTTT. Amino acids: CASSFGTRDTQYF.

The CDR3 is CASSQASGTGTGGYTF. Written as DNA, the CDR3 is TGTGCCAGCAGCCAAGCGTCCGGGACAGGGACTGGTGGCTACACCTTC. The gene calls are TRBV4-2 and TRBJ1-2; TRBD1 aligns across 9 bases. Germline V gene sequence: CDR1 LGHNA, CDR2 YNFKEQ. J lost 7 bases, V lost 1 base, and 10 bases had no gene match. The length of the CDR3 is 16 residues.

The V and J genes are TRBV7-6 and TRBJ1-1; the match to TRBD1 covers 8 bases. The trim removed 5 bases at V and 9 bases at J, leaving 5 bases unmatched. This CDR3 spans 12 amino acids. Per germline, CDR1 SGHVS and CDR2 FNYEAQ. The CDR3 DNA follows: TGTGCCAGCAGCCCCGGGACAGGACAAGCTTTCTTT. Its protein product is CASSPGTGQAFF. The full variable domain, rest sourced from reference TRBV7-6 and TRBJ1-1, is GAGVSQSPRYKVTKRGQDVALRCDPISGHVSLYWYRQALGQGPEFLTYFNYEAQQDKSGLPNDRFSAERPEGSISTLTIQRTEQRDSAMYRCASSPGTGQAFFGQGTRLTVV.

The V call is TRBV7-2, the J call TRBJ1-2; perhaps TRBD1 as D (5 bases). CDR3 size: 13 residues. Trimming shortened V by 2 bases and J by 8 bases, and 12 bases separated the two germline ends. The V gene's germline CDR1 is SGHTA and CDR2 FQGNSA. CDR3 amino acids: CASSLIMGQGYTF. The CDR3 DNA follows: TGTGCCAGCAGCTTAATCATGGGGCAAGGCTACACCTTC.

CDR3 protein: CASTISSGANVLTF. The CDR3 coding sequence is TGTGCCAGCACTATTTCTTCTGGGGCCAACGTCCTGACTTTC. V gene TRBV28 combines with J gene TRBJ2-6; D is unresolved. In germline, CDR1 is MDHEN, CDR2 SYDVKM. The CDR3 length is 14 residues. Trimming removed 7 bases at V and 1 base at J, with 8 bases between.

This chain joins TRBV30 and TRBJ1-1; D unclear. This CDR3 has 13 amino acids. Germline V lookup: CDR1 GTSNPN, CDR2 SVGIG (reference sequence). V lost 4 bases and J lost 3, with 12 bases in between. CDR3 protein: CAWNTKWDTEAFF. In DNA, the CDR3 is TGTGCCTGGAACACCAAATGGGACACTGAAGCTTTCTTT. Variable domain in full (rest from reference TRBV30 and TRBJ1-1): SQTIHQWPATLVQPVGSPLSLECTVEGTSNPNLYWYRQAAGRGLQLLFYSVGIGQISSEVPQNLSASRPQDRQFILSSKKLLLSDSGFYLCAWNTKWDTEAFFGQGTRLTVV.

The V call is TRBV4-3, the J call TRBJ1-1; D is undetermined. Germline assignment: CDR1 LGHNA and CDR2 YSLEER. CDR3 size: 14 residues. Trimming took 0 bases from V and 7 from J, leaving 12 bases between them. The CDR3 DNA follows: TGCGCCAGCAGCCAAGATCGGTCGGGCTATGAAGCTTTCTTT. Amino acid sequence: CASSQDRSGYEAFF.

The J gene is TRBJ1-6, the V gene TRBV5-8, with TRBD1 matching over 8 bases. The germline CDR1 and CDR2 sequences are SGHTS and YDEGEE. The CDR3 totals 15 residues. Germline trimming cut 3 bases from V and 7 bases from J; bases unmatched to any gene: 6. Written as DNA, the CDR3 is TGTGCCAGCAGCTACGGACAGGGAGGAAATTCACCCCTCCACTTT. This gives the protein CASSYGQGGNSPLHF.

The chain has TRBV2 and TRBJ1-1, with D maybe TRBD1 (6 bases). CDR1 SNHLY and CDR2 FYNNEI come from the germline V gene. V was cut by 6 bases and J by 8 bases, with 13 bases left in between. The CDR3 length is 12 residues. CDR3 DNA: TGTGCCAGCAGCCGCGGGGGCCGAGAAGCTTTCTTT. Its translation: CASSRGGREAFF. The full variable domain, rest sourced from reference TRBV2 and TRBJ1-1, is EPEVTQTPSHQVTQMGQEVILRCVPISNHLYFYWYRQILGQKVEFLVSFYNNEISEKSEIFDDQFSVERPDGSNFTLKIRSTKLEDSAMYFCASSRGGREAFFGQGTRLTVV.

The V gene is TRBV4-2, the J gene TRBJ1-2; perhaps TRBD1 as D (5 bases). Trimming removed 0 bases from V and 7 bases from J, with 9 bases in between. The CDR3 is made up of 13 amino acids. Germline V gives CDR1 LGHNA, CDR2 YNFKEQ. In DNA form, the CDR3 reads TGTGCCAGCAGCCAAGAGGGGACCTCTGGCTACACCTTC. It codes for CASSQEGTSGYTF.

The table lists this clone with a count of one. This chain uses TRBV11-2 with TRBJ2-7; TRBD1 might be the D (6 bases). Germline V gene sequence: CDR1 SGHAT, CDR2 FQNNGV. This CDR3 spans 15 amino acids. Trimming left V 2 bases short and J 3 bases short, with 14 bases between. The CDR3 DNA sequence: TGTGCCAGCAGCTTACACCTGGGACAAGTCTACGAGCAGTACTTC. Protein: CASSLHLGQVYEQYF.